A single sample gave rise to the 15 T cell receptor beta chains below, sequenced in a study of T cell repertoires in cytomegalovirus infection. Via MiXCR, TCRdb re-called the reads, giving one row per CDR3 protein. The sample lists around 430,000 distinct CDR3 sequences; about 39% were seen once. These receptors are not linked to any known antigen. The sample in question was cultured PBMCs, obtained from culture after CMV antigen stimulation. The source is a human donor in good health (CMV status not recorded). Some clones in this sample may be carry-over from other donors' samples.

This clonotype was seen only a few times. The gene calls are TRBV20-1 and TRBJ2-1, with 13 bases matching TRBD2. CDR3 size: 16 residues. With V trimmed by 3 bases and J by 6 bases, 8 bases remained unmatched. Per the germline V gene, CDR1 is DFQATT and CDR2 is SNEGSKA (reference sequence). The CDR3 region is CSARPTSGRAVNEQFF. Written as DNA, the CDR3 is TGCAGTGCTAGGCCTACTAGCGGGAGGGCGGTCAATGAGCAGTTCTTC.

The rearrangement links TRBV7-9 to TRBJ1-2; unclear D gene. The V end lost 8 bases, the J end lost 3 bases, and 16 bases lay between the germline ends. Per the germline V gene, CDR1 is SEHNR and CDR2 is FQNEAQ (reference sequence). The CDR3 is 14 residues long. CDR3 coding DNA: TGTGCCAGCGTGGGTTCGGGCCGTCACTATGGCTACACCTTC. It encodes CASVGSGRHYGYTF.

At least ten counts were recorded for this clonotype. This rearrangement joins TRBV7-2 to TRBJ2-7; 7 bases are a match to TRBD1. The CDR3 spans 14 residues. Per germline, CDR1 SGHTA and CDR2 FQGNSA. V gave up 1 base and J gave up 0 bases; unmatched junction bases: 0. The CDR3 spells CASSLDRGSYEQYF. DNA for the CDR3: TGTGCCAGCAGCTTAGACAGGGGCTCCTACGAGCAGTACTTC.

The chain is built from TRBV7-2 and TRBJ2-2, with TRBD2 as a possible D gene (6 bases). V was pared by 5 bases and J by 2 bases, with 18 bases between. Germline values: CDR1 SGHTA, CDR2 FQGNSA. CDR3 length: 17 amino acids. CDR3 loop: CASSHRDRDLNTGELFF. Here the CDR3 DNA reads TGTGCCAGCAGCCATAGGGACCGGGACTTAAACACCGGGGAGCTGTTTTTT.

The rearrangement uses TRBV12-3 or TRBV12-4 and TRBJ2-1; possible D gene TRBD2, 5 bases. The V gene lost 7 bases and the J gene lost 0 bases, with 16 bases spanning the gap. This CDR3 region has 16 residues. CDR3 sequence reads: CASTHPLGSSYNEQFF. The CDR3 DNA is TGTGCCAGCACCCACCCCCTAGGGAGCTCCTACAATGAGCAGTTCTTC.

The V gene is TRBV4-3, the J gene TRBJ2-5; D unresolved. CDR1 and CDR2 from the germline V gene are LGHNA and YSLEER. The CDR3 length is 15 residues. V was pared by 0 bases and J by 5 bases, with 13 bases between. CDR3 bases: TGCGCCAGCAGCCAAGAGTTCCTAGGAATGGAGACCCAGTACTTC. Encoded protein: CASSQEFLGMETQYF.

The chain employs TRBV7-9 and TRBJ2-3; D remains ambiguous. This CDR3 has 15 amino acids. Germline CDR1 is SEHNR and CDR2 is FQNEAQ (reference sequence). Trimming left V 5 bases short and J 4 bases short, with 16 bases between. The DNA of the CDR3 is TGTGCCAGCAGCCCACCCGAGGCACTTCCAGATACGCAGTATTTT. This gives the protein CASSPPEALPDTQYF. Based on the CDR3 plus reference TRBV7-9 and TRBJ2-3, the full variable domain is DTGVSQNPRHKITKRGQNVTFRCDPISEHNRLYWYRQTLGQGPEFLTYFQNEAQLEKSRLLSDRFSAERPKGSFSTLEIQRTEQGDSAMYLCASSPPEALPDTQYFGPGTRLTVL.

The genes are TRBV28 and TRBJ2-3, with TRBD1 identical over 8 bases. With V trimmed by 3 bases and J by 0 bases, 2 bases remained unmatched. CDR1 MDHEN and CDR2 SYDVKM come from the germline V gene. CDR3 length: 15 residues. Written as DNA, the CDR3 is TGTGCCAGCAGTTTCCAGGGGGCAAGCACAGATACGCAGTATTTT. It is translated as CASSFQGASTDTQYF.

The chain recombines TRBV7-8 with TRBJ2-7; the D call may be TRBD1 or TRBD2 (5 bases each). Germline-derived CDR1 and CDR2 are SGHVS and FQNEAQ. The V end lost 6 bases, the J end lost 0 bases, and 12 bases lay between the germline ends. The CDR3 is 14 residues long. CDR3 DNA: TGTGCCAGCAGGTACCGGGACGTCTCCTACGAGCAGTACTTC. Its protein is CASRYRDVSYEQYF. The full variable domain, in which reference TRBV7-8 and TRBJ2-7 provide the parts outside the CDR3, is GAGVSQSPRYKVAKRGQDVALRCDPISGHVSLFWYQQALGQGPEFLTYFQNEAQLDKSGLPSDRFFAERPEGSVSTLKIQRTQQEDSAVYLCASRYRDVSYEQYFGPGTRLTVT.

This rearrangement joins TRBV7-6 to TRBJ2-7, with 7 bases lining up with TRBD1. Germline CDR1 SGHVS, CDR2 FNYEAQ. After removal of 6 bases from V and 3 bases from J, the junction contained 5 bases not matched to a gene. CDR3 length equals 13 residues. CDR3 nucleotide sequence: TGTGCCAGCAGTTTCCAGGGGGACTACGAGCAGTACTTC. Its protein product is CASSFQGDYEQYF.

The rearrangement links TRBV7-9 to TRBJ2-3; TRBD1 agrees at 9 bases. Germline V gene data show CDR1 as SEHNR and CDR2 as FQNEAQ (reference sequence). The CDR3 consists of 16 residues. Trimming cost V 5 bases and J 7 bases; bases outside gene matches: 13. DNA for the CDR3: TGTGCCAGCAGCCCGCGGACGGGACAGGGTGTATATACGCAGTATTTT. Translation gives CASSPRTGQGVYTQYF. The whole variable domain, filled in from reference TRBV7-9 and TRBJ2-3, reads DTGVSQNPRHKITKRGQNVTFRCDPISEHNRLYWYRQTLGQGPEFLTYFQNEAQLEKSRLLSDRFSAERPKGSFSTLEIQRTEQGDSAMYLCASSPRTGQGVYTQYFGPGTRLTVL.

The CDR3 spells CASRQERETQYF. As DNA, the CDR3 is TGTGCCAGCAGGCAGGAGAGGGAGACCCAGTACTTC. The chain employs TRBV2 and TRBJ2-5; D is unresolved. The V end was cut by 6 bases, the J end by 5 bases, with 10 bases between. Per the germline V gene, CDR1 is SNHLY and CDR2 is FYNNEI. There are 12 residues in the CDR3.

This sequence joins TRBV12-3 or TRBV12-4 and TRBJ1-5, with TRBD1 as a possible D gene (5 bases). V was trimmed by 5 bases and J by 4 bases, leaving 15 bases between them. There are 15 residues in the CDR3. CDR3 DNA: TGTGCCAGCAGTCAAGCAGGGACGACTAATCAGCCCCAGCATTTT. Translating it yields CASSQAGTTNQPQHF.

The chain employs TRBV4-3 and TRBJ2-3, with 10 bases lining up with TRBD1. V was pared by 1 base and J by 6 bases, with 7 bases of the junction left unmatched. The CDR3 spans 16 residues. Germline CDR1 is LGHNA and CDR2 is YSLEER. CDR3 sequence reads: CASSQAPGTGVDTQYF. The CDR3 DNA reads TGCGCCAGCAGCCAAGCCCCCGGGACAGGGGTGGATACGCAGTATTTT.

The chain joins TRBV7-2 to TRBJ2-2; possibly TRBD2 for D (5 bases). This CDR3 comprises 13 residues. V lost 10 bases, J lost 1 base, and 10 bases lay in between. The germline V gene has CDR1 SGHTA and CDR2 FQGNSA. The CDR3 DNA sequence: TGTGCCAACGAACTAGAGAACACCGGGGAGCTGTTTTTT. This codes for CANELENTGELFF. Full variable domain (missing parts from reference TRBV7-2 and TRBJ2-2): GAGVSQSPSNKVTEKGKDVELRCDPISGHTALYWYRQSLGQGLEFLIYFQGNSAPDKSGLPSDRFSAERTGGSVSTLTIQRTQQEDSAVYLCANELENTGELFFGEGSRLTVL.